This record concerns one T cell receptor (beta chain) sequence. This sample is part of a study of T cell responses to AZD1222 COVID-19 vaccine. After removal of 5 bases from V and 5 bases from J, the junction contained 2 bases not matched to a gene. CDR3 length equals 13 residues. CDR1 and CDR2 (germline): SEHNR, FQNEAQ (reference sequence). The repertoire was sequenced with immunoSEQ multiplex PCR; TCRdb's copy has only in-frame clones and lacks some. This repertoire shows tens of thousands of clones, about nine tenths found once; its top ten account for 5.4%. The chain recombines TRBV7-9 with TRBJ1-2; 10 bases align to TRBD1. This TCR was recovered from an adult who received the AZD1222 COVID-19 vaccine. The sequencing here drew on peripheral blood, taken 28 days after the second AZD1222 dose. CDR3 sequence: CASSRQGAYGYTF. The DNA of the CDR3 is TGTGCCAGCAGCCGACAGGGGGCGTATGGCTACACCTTC.